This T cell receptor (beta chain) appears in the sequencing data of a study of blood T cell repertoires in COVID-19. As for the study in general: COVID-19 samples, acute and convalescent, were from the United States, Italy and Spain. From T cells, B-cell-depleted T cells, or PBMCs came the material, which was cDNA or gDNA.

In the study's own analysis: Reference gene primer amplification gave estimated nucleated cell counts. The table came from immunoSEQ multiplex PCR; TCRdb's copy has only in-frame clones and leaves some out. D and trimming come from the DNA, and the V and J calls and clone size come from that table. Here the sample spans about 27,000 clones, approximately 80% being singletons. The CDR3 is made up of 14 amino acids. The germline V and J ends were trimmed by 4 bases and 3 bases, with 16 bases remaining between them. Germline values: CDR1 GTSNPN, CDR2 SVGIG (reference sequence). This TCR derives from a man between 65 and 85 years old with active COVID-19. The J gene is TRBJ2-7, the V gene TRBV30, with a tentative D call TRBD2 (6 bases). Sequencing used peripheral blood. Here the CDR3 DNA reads TGTGCCTGGATGGAGGACGGGAGAAGCTACGAGCAGTACTTC. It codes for CAWMEDGRSYEQYF.